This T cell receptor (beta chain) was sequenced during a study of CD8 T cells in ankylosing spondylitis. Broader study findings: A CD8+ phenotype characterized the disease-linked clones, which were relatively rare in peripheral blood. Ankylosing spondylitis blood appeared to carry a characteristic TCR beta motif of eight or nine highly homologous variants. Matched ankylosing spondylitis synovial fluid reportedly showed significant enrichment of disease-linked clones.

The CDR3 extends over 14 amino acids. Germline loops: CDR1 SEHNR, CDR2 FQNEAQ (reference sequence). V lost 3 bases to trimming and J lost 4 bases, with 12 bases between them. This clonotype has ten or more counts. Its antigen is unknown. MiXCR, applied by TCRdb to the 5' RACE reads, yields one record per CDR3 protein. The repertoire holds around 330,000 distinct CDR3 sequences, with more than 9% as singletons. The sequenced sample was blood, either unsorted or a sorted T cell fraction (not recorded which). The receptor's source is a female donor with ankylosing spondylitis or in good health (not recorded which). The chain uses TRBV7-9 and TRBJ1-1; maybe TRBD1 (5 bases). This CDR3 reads CASSFQSGGTEAFF. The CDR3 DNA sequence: TGTGCCAGCAGCTTTCAGTCGGGGGGCACTGAAGCTTTCTTT.